Listed below are T cell receptor beta chains from one sample, sequenced in a study of identical twins. One entry per CDR3 protein results from TCRdb running MiXCR on the 5' RACE reads. The data contain around 450,000 distinct CDR3 sequences, 14% of them singletons. The same sample was also studied in work on yellow fever vaccine responses in identical twins.

The sequencing sample was made of CD4+ T cells sorted from blood. Receptors originate from a woman between 18 and 30 years old in good health. CDR3s include the opening cysteine and the closing phenylalanine or tryptophan. The D gene is left open where the match is weak. Size is stated for part of the rows, as once, few or many counts, or as a class when the clone is expanded.

D | J | size | V | DNA | CDR3
NA | TRBJ2-5 | NA | TRBV24-1 | TGTGCCACCAGTGATTCGGGAGTAGGGGTAGAGACCCAGTACTTC | CATSDSGVGVETQYF
NA | TRBJ2-7 | few | TRBV30 | TGTGCCTGGATTCCAGGGTACAGGTCCTACGAGCAGTACTTC | CAWIPGYRSYEQYF
NA | TRBJ1-1 | NA | TRBV5-4 | TGTGCCAGCAGCCAAAACGTCGGGGTACCTGAAGCTTTCTTT | CASSQNVGVPEAFF
NA | TRBJ1-5 | NA | TRBV24-1 | TGTGCCACCCAGGCCAGGGTCAATCAGCCCCAGCATTTT | CATQARVNQPQHF
NA | TRBJ1-1 | few | TRBV12-3/TRBV12-4 | TGTGCCAGCAGTTGGGGACAAATGAACACTGAAGCTTTCTTT | CASSWGQMNTEAFF
NA | TRBJ1-4 | few | TRBV7-2 | TGTGCCAGCAGCCAGGGAAAGGGGAATGAAAAACTGTTTTTT | CASSQGKGNEKLFF
NA | TRBJ2-5 | few | TRBV9 | TGTGCCAGCAGCGTAGGATTAGGAGGTCGAGAGACCCAGTACTTC | CASSVGLGGRETQYF
NA | TRBJ1-5 | NA | TRBV27 | TGTGCCAGCAGTTTATTCCACAAGGGTCAGCCCCAGCATTTT | CASSLFHKGQPQHF
NA | TRBJ2-7 | few | TRBV11-2 | TGTGCCAGCAGCTTAGATTCGCTGTACTCCTACGAGCAGTACTTC | CASSLDSLYSYEQYF
NA | TRBJ2-6 | NA | TRBV28 | TGTGCCAGCAGGAGGGGAAGCTCTGGGGCCAACGTCCTGACTTTC | CASRRGSSGANVLTF
TRBD1 | TRBJ2-5 | few | TRBV12-3/TRBV12-4 | TGTGCCAGCAGACTGACAGGGCACGAGACCCAGTACTTC | CASRLTGHETQYF
NA | TRBJ2-1 | few | TRBV7-2 | TGTGCCAGCAGCTTATTAGCCCGGGGCCCTGAGCAGTTCTTC | CASSLLARGPEQFF
NA | TRBJ2-7 | few | TRBV7-2 | TGTGCCAGCAGAGGAAGAGGGGTACCCTACGAGCAGTACTTC | CASRGRGVPYEQYF
NA | TRBJ1-2 | many | TRBV6-5 | TGTGCCAGCAGTTACTCCATGGGGATCTATGGCTACACCTTC | CASSYSMGIYGYTF
NA | TRBJ1-4 | NA | TRBV20-1 | TGCAGTGCTAGAGATGAAAAACTGTTTTTT | CSARDEKLFF
NA | TRBJ2-7 | few | TRBV7-9 | TGTGCCAGCAGCGCCGAGGGAGTTCGTCACGAGCAGTACTTC | CASSAEGVRHEQYF
TRBD1 | TRBJ2-3 | few | TRBV7-9 | TGTGCCAGCAGCCAGGGACAGGGACAAGATACGCAGTATTTT | CASSQGQGQDTQYF
NA | TRBJ1-1 | NA | TRBV6-5 | TGTGCCAGCAGTTACTTCGGGGGATCGGGGGCTTTCTTT | CASSYFGGSGAFF
NA | TRBJ2-5 | many | TRBV20-1 | TGCAGTGCTAGATTTGAGGTCAGGACAGAGACCCAGTACTTC | CSARFEVRTETQYF
NA | TRBJ2-4 | few | TRBV30 | TGTGCCTGGAGTGTACGACAAGGGGCCCAAAACATTCAGTACTTC | CAWSVRQGAQNIQYF
NA | TRBJ2-1 | NA | TRBV2 | TGTGCCAGCGACCCCAAGAGCTCCTACAATGAGCAGTTCTTC | CASDPKSSYNEQFF
TRBD2 | TRBJ2-1 | NA | TRBV3-1 | TGTGCCTCCTGCCAGTATAGCGGGGGTCACAATGAGCAGTTCTTC | CASCQYSGGHNEQFF
NA | TRBJ2-7 | NA | TRBV30 | TGTGCCTGGAGGGACGGCCCCTACGAGCAGTACTTC | CAWRDGPYEQYF
TRBD1 | TRBJ2-2 | few | TRBV29-1 | TGCAGCGTTGAATCAGGGGGAGATGGCACCGGGGAGCTGTTTTTT | CSVESGGDGTGELFF
TRBD2 | TRBJ2-5 | NA | TRBV5-1 | TGCGCCAGCAGCTTCCCTAGCGGGGGGATCCAAGAGACCCAGTACTTC | CASSFPSGGIQETQYF
NA | TRBJ2-7 | few | TRBV20-1 | TGCAGTGCCAAATCGTCGGTCTACGAGCAGTACTTC | CSAKSSVYEQYF